Described below is a single TCR beta chain sequence and its context. No antigen is known for it. This sample is drawn from a study of cytomegalovirus exposure and HLA in healthy donors. The study's findings and limits: There were about 160 TCR beta chains listed as cytomegalovirus-associated.

Profiled with immunoSEQ multiplex PCR; TCRdb holds only in-frame clones, not every one. The sample consists of about 120,000 clones, 88% of them appearing once. Germline CDR1 MDHEN, CDR2 SYDVKM. Losses at the gene ends were 6 bases for V and 9 bases for J; bases not matched to a gene: 12. CDR3 size: 16 residues. The chain uses TRBV28 and TRBJ1-6, with 9 bases fitting TRBD1. The source of this sequence is a man younger than 35 in good health and CMV-seronegative. The sample was PBMCs. The chain's CDR3 is CASSPTGDRAVSPLHF. In DNA form, the CDR3 reads TGTGCCAGCAGCCCAACCGGGGACAGGGCAGTTTCACCCCTCCACTTT.